The entry below gives a single TCR beta chain sequence along with its context. Germline assignment: CDR1 MNHEY and CDR2 SVGAGI. J was trimmed by 5 bases and V by 2 bases; bases with no gene match: 9. This CDR3 has 15 amino acids. Per the study methods: Estimation of nucleated cell counts was performed using reference gene primer amplification. TCRdb keeps only in-frame clones here, not all; method: immunoSEQ multiplex PCR. That table gives V, J and clone size, and the DNA gave D and trimming. The repertoire holds 130,000 to 150,000 clones, with around 81% as singletons. This sample stems from a study of blood T cell repertoires in COVID-19. Overall study context: T cells, B-cell-depleted T cells, or PBMCs provided the cDNA or gDNA that served as material.

The sequence was collected from a man aged 60 to 69 with active or convalescent COVID-19. The chain recombines TRBV6-5 with TRBJ2-7, with TRBD2 matching over 7 bases. Sequenced input: peripheral blood. The CDR3 DNA is TGTGCCAGCAGTTACAGGCGGCTAGCGGTTGACGAGCAGTACTTC. Encoded protein: CASSYRRLAVDEQYF.